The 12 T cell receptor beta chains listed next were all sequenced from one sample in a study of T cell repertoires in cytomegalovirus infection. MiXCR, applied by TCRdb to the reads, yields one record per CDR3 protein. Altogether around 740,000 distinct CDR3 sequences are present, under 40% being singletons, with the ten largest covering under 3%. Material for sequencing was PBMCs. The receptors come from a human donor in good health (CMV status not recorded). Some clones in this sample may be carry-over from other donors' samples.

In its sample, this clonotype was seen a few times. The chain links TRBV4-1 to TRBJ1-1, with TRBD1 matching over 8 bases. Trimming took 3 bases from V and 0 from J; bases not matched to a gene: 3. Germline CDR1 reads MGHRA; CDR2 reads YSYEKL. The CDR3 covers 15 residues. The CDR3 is CASSQTGAMNTEAFF. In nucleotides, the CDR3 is TGCGCCAGCAGCCAGACAGGGGCAATGAACACTGAAGCTTTCTTT.

The CDR3: CSVDRGNGYTF. The CDR3 nucleotides read TGCAGCGTCGACAGGGGGAACGGCTACACCTTC. The chain carries TRBV29-1 and TRBJ1-2; 9 bases fit TRBD1. The CDR3 has 11 amino acids. Trimming removed 6 bases from V and 8 bases from J; junction bases left unmatched: 4. The germline V gene encodes CDR1 SQVTM and CDR2 ANQGSEA.

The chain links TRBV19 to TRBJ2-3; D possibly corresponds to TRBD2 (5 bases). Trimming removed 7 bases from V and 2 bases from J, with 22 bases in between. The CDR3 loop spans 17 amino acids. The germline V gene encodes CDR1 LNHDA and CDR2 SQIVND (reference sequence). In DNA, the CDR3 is TGTGCCAGTAACCGAGGGATAGGCGCCGGGTTCACAGATACGCAGTATTTT. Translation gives CASNRGIGAGFTDTQYF.

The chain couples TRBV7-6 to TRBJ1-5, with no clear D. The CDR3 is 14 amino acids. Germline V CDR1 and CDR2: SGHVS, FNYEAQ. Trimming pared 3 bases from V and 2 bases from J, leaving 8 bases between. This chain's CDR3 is CASSFGSGNQPQHF. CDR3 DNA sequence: TGTGCCAGCAGCTTTGGTTCCGGCAATCAGCCCCAGCATTTT.

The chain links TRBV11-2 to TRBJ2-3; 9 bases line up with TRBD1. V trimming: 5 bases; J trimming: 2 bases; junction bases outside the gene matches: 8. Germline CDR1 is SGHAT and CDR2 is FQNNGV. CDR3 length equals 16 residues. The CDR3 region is CASSPIQGALTDTQYF. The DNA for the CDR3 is TGTGCCAGCAGCCCCATACAGGGGGCCCTCACAGATACGCAGTATTTT.

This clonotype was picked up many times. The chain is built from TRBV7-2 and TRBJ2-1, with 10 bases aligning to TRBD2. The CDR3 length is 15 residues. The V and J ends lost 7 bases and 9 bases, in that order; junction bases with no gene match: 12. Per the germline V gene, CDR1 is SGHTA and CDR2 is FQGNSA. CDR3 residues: CASTRGLAGVLEQFF. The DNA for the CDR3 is TGTGCCAGCACGAGGGGCCTAGCGGGAGTTCTTGAGCAGTTCTTC.

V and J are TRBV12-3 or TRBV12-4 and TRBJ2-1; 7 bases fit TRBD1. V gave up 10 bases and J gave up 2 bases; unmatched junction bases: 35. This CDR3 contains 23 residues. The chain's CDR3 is CANTGLPAVSAPHRGLTYNEQFF. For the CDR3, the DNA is TGTGCCAATACGGGCCTGCCAGCAGTTTCCGCACCTCACAGGGGCCTAACCTACAATGAGCAGTTCTTC.

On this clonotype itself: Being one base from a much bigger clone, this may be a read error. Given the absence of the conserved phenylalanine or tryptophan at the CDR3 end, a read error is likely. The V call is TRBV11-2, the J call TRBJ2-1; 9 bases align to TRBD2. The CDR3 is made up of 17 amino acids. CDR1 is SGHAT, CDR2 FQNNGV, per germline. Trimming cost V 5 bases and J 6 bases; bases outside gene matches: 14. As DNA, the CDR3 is TGTGCCAGCAGCACTATACTAGCGGGCATGGGCCTCAATGAGCAGTTCTTA. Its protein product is CASSTILAGMGLNEQFL.

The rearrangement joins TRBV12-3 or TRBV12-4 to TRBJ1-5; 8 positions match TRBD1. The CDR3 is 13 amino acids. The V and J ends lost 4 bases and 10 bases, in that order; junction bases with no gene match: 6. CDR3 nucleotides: TGTGCCAGCAGTTCAGGGGGCTGGATTCCCCAGCATTTT. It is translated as CASSSGGWIPQHF.

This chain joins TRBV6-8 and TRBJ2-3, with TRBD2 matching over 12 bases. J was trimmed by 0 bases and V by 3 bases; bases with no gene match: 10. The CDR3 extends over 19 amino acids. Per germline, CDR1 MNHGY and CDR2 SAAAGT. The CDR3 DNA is TGTGCCAGCAGTTATCTAGCGGGAGGGAACATCAGAAGCACAGATACGCAGTATTTT. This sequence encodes CASSYLAGGNIRSTDTQYF.

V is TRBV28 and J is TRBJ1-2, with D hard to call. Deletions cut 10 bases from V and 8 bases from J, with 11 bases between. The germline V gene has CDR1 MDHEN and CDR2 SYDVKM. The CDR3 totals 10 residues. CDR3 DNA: TGTGCCACCAGGAGGGCGGGCTACACCTTC. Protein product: CATRRAGYTF.

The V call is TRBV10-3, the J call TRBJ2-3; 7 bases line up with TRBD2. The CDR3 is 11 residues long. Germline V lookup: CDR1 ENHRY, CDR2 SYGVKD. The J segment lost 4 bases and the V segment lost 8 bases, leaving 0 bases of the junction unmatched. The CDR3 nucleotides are TGTGCCATCGGGGGGGCAGATACGCAGTATTTT. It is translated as CAIGGADTQYF.